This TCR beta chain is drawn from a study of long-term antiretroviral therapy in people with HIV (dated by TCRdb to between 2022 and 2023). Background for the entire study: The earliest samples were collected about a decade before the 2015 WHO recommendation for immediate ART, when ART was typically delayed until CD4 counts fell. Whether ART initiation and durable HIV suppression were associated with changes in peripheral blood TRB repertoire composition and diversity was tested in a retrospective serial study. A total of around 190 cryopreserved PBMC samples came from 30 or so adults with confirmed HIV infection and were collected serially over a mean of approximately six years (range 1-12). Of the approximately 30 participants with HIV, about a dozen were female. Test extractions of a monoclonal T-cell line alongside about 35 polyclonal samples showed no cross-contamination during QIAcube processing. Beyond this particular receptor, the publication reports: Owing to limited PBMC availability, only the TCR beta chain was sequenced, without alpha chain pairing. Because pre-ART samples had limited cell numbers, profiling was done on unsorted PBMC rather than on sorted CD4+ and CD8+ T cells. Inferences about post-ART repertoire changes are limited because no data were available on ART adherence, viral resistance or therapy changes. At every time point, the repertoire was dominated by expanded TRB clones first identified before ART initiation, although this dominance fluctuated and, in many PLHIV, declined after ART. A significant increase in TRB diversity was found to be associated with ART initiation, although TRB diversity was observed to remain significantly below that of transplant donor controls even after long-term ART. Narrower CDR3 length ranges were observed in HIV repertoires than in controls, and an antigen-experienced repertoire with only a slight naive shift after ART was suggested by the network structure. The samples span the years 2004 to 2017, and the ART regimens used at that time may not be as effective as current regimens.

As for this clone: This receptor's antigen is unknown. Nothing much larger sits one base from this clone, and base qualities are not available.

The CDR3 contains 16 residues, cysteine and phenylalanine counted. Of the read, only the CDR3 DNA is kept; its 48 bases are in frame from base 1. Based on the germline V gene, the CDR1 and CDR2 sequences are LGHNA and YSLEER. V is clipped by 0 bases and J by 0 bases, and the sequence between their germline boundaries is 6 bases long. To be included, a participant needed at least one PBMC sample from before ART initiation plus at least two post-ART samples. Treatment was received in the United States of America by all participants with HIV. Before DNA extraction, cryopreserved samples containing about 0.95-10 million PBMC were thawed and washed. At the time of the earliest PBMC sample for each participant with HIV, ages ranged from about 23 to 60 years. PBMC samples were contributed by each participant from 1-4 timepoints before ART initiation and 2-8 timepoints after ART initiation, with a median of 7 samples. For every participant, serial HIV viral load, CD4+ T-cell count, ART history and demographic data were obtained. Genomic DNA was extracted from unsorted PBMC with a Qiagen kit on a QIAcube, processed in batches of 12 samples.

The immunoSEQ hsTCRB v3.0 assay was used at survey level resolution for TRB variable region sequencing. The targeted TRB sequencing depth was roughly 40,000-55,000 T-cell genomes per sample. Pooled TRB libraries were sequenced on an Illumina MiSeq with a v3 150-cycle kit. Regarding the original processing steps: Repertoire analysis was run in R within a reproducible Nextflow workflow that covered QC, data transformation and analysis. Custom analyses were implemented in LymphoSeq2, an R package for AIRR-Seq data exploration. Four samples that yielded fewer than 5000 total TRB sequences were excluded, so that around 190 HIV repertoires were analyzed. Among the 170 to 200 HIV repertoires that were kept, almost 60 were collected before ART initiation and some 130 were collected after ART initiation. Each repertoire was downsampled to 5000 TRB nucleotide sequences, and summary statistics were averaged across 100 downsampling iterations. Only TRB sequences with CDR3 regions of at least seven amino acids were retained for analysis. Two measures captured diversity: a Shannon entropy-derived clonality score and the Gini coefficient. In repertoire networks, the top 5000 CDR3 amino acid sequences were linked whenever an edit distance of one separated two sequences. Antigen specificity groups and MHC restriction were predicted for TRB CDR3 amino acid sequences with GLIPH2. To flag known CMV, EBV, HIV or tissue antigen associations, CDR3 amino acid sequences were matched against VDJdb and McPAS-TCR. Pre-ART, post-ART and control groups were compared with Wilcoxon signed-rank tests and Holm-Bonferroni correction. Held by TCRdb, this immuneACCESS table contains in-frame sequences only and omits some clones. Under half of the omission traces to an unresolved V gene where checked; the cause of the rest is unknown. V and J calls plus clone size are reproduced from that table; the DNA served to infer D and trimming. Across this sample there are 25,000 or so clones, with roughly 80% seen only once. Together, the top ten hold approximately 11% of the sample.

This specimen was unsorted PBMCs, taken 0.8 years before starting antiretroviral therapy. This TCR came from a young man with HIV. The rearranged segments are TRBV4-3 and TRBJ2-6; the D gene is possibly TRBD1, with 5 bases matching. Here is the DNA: TGCGCCAGCAGCCAAGACAGGGACTCTGGGGCCAACGTCCTGACTTTC. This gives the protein CASSQDRDSGANVLTF.